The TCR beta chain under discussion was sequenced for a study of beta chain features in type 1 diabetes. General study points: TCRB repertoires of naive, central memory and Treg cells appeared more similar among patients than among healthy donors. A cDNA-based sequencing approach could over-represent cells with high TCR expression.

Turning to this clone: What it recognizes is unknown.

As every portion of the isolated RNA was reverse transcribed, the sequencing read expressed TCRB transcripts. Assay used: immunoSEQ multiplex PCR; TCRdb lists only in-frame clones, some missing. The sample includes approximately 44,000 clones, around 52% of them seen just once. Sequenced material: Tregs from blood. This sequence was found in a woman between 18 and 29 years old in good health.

The CDR3 coding sequence is TGCGCCAGCAGCCAAAACCTACAGGTAGGGTTGAACACTGAAGCTTTCTTT. Its protein is CASSQNLQVGLNTEAFF. The rearrangement links TRBV23-1 to TRBJ1-1, with a weak D call TRBD1 (5 bases). TRBV23-1 belongs to the ORF category, with a function that is uncertain. The CDR3 spans 17 residues. Trimming pared 6 bases from V and 0 bases from J, leaving 20 bases between.